The rows below give T cell receptor beta chains drawn from one sample of a study of shared clonotypes between healthy human individuals. Repertoires were generated with immunoSEQ multiplex PCR, while TCRdb's copy carries only in-frame clones and drops some. This sample has roughly 2,300,000 clones; 85% to 95% occur once, and the top ten carry approximately 0.41%. The sample comprised naive CD4+ T cells from PBMCs. Receptors originate from a man younger than 35 in good health. Some clones in this sample may be carry-over from other donors' samples. The conserved cysteine and the conserved F or W are not part of the CDR3 here. The order of the fields is clone size, J gene, V gene, CDR3 protein. Clone size is given for some rows only: seen once, a few or many times, or a class if the clone is expanded.

clone_size: .
j_call: TRBJ2-6
v_call: TRBV18
cdr3_aa: ASSPLIAGRDSGANVLT

clone_size: .
j_call: TRBJ2-7
v_call: TRBV30
cdr3_aa: AWSGFYRGSSYEQY

clone_size: .
j_call: TRBJ2-2
v_call: TRBV25-1
cdr3_aa: ASRGRNTGELF

clone_size: once
j_call: TRBJ1-2
v_call: TRBV7-8
cdr3_aa: ASSLGQGRDYGYT

clone_size: .
j_call: TRBJ2-7
v_call: TRBV20-1
cdr3_aa: SAPTGAEQY

clone_size: .
j_call: TRBJ2-5
v_call: TRBV7-9
cdr3_aa: ASSFRRPGQETQY

clone_size: .
j_call: TRBJ2-5
v_call: TRBV6-1
cdr3_aa: ASSVGSLAGGLETQY

clone_size: .
j_call: TRBJ1-1
v_call: TRBV2
cdr3_aa: ASSVGTNTEAF

clone_size: .
j_call: TRBJ2-7
v_call: TRBV7-3
cdr3_aa: ASSLMTSGYEQY

clone_size: once
j_call: TRBJ2-5
v_call: TRBV4-2
cdr3_aa: ATGFGETQY

clone_size: .
j_call: TRBJ2-3
v_call: TRBV7-8
cdr3_aa: ASSLRPFTDTQY

clone_size: .
j_call: TRBJ2-1
v_call: TRBV15
cdr3_aa: ATSRIAGVSYNEQF

clone_size: once
j_call: TRBJ2-2
v_call: TRBV7-3
cdr3_aa: ASSLLGVRTGELF

clone_size: .
j_call: TRBJ2-7
v_call: TRBV28
cdr3_aa: ASSWTGAYEQY

clone_size: .
j_call: TRBJ2-1
v_call: TRBV27
cdr3_aa: ASSLLAGGSYNEQF

clone_size: .
j_call: TRBJ1-5
v_call: TRBV28
cdr3_aa: ASSPRRGSDQPQH

clone_size: .
j_call: TRBJ2-1
v_call: TRBV19
cdr3_aa: ASSIRGGTYNEQF

clone_size: .
j_call: TRBJ1-1
v_call: TRBV5-8
cdr3_aa: ASSLAGRLGEAF

clone_size: .
j_call: TRBJ2-3
v_call: TRBV27
cdr3_aa: ASSFQGTDTQY

clone_size: .
j_call: TRBJ2-1
v_call: TRBV5-1
cdr3_aa: ASSFDLSGRDQF

clone_size: few
j_call: TRBJ1-2
v_call: TRBV4-3
cdr3_aa: ASSRTGGLGGYT

clone_size: .
j_call: TRBJ1-5
v_call: TRBV5-1
cdr3_aa: ASSPGQNSNQPQH

clone_size: .
j_call: TRBJ1-1
v_call: TRBV7-9
cdr3_aa: ASSLRGITEAF

clone_size: .
j_call: TRBJ2-7
v_call: TRBV5-4
cdr3_aa: ASSSPHGDPYEQY

clone_size: .
j_call: TRBJ2-7
v_call: TRBV7-8
cdr3_aa: ATSGGSYEQY

clone_size: .
j_call: TRBJ1-2
v_call: TRBV5-1
cdr3_aa: ASSFGQEGYT

clone_size: .
j_call: TRBJ1-2
v_call: TRBV19
cdr3_aa: ASSQGAAGYT

clone_size: .
j_call: TRBJ1-3
v_call: TRBV30
cdr3_aa: ASVRFHPFSGNTIY

clone_size: .
j_call: TRBJ1-1
v_call: TRBV19
cdr3_aa: ASGPDRGTEAF

clone_size: .
j_call: TRBJ1-1
v_call: TRBV28
cdr3_aa: ASSSGQPNTEAF

clone_size: .
j_call: TRBJ2-7
v_call: TRBV2
cdr3_aa: ASSVLQGYEQY

clone_size: .
j_call: TRBJ2-4
v_call: TRBV18
cdr3_aa: ASLIDRVGIQY

clone_size: .
j_call: TRBJ2-7
v_call: TRBV18
cdr3_aa: ASSATSGVSYEQY

clone_size: .
j_call: TRBJ2-3
v_call: TRBV7-9
cdr3_aa: ASSPTGFRADTQY

clone_size: .
j_call: TRBJ2-1
v_call: TRBV18
cdr3_aa: ASSPPNAILGTGYNEQF

clone_size: .
j_call: TRBJ1-5
v_call: TRBV19
cdr3_aa: ASKGAPREPQH

clone_size: .
j_call: TRBJ1-1
v_call: TRBV6-1
cdr3_aa: ASSEQGGTEAF

clone_size: .
j_call: TRBJ2-1
v_call: TRBV7-2
cdr3_aa: ASSLLPSGSHNEQF

clone_size: .
j_call: TRBJ1-2
v_call: TRBV10-2
cdr3_aa: ASSESRVALNYGYT

clone_size: once
j_call: TRBJ1-4
v_call: TRBV6-6
cdr3_aa: ASSYSGGDLEKLF

clone_size: .
j_call: TRBJ2-5
v_call: TRBV27
cdr3_aa: ASSLPGETQY

clone_size: .
j_call: TRBJ1-4
v_call: TRBV6-6
cdr3_aa: ASILGTGGEKLF

clone_size: .
j_call: TRBJ2-6
v_call: TRBV7-3
cdr3_aa: ASSQSAGSGANVLT

clone_size: .
j_call: TRBJ2-3
v_call: TRBV27
cdr3_aa: ASSLLLDRDRADTQY

clone_size: .
j_call: TRBJ2-7
v_call: TRBV2
cdr3_aa: ASSRGTSGRATNEQY

clone_size: .
j_call: TRBJ1-1
v_call: TRBV25-1
cdr3_aa: ASRRPGGNTEAF

clone_size: .
j_call: TRBJ2-1
v_call: TRBV5-4
cdr3_aa: ASSSSGQGYNEQF

clone_size: .
j_call: TRBJ2-1
v_call: TRBV7-9
cdr3_aa: ASSQTGLASNEQF

clone_size: .
j_call: TRBJ2-1
v_call: TRBV10-3
cdr3_aa: AIRRTSGRIINEQF

clone_size: .
j_call: TRBJ2-7
v_call: TRBV7-2
cdr3_aa: ASSQGPNRGEQY

clone_size: .
j_call: TRBJ2-1
v_call: TRBV20-1
cdr3_aa: SARTDEQF

clone_size: .
j_call: TRBJ1-1
v_call: TRBV4-1
cdr3_aa: ASSQDLTATRTAF

clone_size: .
j_call: TRBJ2-3
v_call: TRBV7-9
cdr3_aa: ASSLVAEADTQY

clone_size: once
j_call: TRBJ1-5
v_call: TRBV5-5
cdr3_aa: ASSWVPGGNQPQH

clone_size: .
j_call: TRBJ2-2
v_call: TRBV28
cdr3_aa: ASSSTSGSTGELF

clone_size: .
j_call: TRBJ2-3
v_call: TRBV5-4
cdr3_aa: ASRGGGDRGLYTQY

clone_size: .
j_call: TRBJ2-3
v_call: TRBV4-3
cdr3_aa: ASRTGLAEPDTQY

clone_size: .
j_call: TRBJ2-7
v_call: TRBV5-6
cdr3_aa: ASSLRDRSYEQY

clone_size: .
j_call: TRBJ2-1
v_call: TRBV5-1
cdr3_aa: ASSLSASGRMDNEQF

clone_size: once
j_call: TRBJ2-7
v_call: TRBV18
cdr3_aa: ASSPRLAGAYEQY